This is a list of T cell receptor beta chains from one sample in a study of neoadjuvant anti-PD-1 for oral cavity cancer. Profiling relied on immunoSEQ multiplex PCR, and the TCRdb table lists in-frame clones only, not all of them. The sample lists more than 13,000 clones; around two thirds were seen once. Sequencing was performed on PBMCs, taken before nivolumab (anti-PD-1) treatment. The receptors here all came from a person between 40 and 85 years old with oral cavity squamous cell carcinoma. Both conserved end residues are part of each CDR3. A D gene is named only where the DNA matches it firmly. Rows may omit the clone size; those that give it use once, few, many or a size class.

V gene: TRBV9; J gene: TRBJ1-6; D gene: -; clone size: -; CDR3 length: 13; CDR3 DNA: TGTGCCAGCAGGAAGGAATATAATTCACCCCTCCACTTT; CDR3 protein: CASRKEYNSPLHF
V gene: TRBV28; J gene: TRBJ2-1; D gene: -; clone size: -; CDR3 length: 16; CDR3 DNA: TGTGCCAGCACCGATGGGGCGGGGATTTCCTACAATGAGCAGTTCTTC; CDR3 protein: CASTDGAGISYNEQFF
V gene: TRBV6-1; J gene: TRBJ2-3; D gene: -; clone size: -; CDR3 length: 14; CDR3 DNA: TGTGCCAGCAGTGAAGATCGGAGGACGGATACGCAGTATTTT; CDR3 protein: CASSEDRRTDTQYF
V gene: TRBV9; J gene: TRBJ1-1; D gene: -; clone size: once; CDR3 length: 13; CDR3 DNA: TGTGCCAGCAGCAACTGGGGCGCCACTGAAGCTTTCTTT; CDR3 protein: CASSNWGATEAFF
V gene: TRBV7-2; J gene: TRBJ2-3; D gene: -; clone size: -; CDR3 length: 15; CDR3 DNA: TGTGCCAGCAGCAAACCCCCGGGAGGCACAGATACGCAGTATTTT; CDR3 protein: CASSKPPGGTDTQYF
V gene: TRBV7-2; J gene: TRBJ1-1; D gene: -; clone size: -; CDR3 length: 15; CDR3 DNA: TGTGCCAGCAGCTTAGGTTCCAGGGGAGGAACTGAAGCTTTCTTT; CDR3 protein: CASSLGSRGGTEAFF
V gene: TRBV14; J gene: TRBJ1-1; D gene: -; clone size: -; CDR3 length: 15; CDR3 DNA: TGTGCCAGCAGCCTCGCAGGTGGGGCGAACACTGAAGCTTTCTTT; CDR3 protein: CASSLAGGANTEAFF
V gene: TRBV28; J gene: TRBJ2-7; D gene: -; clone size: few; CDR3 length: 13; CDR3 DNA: TGTGCCAGCCTCGACAGGACCTCCTACGAGCAGTACTTC; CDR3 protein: CASLDRTSYEQYF
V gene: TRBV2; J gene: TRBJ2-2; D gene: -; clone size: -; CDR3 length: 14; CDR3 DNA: TGTGCCCAAAAAGGTCCAGGGAACACCGGGGAGCTGTTTTTT; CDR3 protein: CAQKGPGNTGELFF
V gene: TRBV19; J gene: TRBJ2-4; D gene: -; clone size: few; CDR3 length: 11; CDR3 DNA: TGTGCCAGTAGTATGAGGAACATTCAGTACTTC; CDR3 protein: CASSMRNIQYF
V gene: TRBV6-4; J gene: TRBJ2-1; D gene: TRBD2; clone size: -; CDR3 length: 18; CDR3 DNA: TGTGCCAGCAGTGACCGCCCTGGACTAGCGGGGGGAAAAAATGAGCAGTTCTTC; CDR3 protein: CASSDRPGLAGGKNEQFF
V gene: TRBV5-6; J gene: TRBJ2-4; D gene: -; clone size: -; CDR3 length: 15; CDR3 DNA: TGTGCCAGCAGCTTGGTACACGTAGCCAAAAACATTCAGTACTTC; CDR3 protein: CASSLVHVAKNIQYF
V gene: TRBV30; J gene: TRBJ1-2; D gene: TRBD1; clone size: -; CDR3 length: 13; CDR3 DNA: TGTGCCTGGAGTGTACGGGACAGGGGGCACTGCACCTTC; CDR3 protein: CAWSVRDRGHCTF
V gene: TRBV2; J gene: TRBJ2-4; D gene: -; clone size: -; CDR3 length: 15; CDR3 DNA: TGTGCCAGCACATTGCAGGCCGGAGCCAAAAACATTCAGTACTTC; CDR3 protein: CASTLQAGAKNIQYF
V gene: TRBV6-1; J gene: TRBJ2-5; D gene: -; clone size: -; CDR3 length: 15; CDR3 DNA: TGTGCCAGCAATGAACAGACTGCTAAACAAGAGACCCAGTACTTC; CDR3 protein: CASNEQTAKQETQYF
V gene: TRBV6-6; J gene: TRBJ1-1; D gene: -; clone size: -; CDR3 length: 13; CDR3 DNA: TGTGCCACCTGGAGGGTTCTGAACACTGAAGCTTTCTTT; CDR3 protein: CATWRVLNTEAFF
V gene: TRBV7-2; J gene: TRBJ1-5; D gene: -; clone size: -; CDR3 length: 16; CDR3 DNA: TGTGCCAGCAGCTTCGGGTCGGGACGTTCCAATCAGCCCCAGCATTTT; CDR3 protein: CASSFGSGRSNQPQHF
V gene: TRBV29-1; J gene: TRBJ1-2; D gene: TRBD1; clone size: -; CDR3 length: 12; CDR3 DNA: TGCAGCGTTGTAGGGGGCAACTATGGCTACACCTTC; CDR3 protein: CSVVGGNYGYTF
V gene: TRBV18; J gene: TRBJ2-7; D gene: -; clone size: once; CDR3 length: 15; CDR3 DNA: TGTGCCAGCTCACCACGGCGGGGTTTCACCTACGAGCAGTACTTC; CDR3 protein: CASSPRRGFTYEQYF
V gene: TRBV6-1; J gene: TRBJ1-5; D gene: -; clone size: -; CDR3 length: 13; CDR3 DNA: TGTGCCAGCGTACTTTCCTTCAATCAGCCCCAGCATTTT; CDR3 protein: CASVLSFNQPQHF
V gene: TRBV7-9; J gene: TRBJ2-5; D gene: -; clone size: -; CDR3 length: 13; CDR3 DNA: TGTGCCAGCAGCTTCGGGCTTCAAGAGACCCAGTACTTC; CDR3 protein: CASSFGLQETQYF
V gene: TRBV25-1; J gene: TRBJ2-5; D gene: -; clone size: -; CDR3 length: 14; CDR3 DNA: TGTGCCAGCAGTGAATTGGGCGGGGTAGAGACCCAGTACTTC; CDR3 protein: CASSELGGVETQYF
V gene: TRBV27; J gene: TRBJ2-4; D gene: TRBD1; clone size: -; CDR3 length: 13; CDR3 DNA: TGTGCCAGCAGTTTCGACAGGGGGAGCATTCAGTACTTC; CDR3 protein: CASSFDRGSIQYF
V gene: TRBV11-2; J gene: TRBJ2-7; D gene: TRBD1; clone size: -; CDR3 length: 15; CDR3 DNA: TGTGCCAGCAGCTTACCGGGACAGGCCTCCTACGAGCAGTACTTC; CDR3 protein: CASSLPGQASYEQYF
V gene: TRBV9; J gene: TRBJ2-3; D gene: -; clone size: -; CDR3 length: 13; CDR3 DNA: TGTGCCAGCAGCGTAATGCCCACAGATACGCAGTATTTT; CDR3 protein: CASSVMPTDTQYF
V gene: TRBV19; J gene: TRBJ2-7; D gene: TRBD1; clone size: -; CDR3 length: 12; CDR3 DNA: TGTGCCACGACAGGGTCTCTTTACGAGCAGTACTTC; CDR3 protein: CATTGSLYEQYF
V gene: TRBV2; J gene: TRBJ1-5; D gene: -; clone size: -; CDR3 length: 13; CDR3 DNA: TGTGCCAGCTTGCGGAGTGGGGATCAGCCCCAGCATTTT; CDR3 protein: CASLRSGDQPQHF
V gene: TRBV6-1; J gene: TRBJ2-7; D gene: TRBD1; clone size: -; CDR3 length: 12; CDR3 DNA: TGTGCCAGCTTAGCAGGGGGCTACGAGCAGTACTTC; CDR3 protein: CASLAGGYEQYF
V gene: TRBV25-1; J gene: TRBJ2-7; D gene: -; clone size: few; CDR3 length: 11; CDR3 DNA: TGTGCCACCACTCTCGGTGCGGAGCAGTACTTC; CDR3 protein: CATTLGAEQYF
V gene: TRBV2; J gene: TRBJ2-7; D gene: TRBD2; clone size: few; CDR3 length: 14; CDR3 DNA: TGTGCCAGCAGCGCGACTAGCAGCCTCTACGAGCAGTACTTC; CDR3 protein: CASSATSSLYEQYF
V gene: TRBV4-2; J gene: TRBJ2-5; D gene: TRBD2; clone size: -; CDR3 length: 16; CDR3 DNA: TGTGCCAGCAGCCAGGAGGGGGGAGCGGGAGAGGAGACCCAGTACTTC; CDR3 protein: CASSQEGGAGEETQYF
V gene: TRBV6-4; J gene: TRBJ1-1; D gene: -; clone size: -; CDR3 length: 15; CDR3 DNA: TGTGCCAGCAGTGACTCGTGGCCGCCGAACACTGAAGCTTTCTTT; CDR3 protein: CASSDSWPPNTEAFF
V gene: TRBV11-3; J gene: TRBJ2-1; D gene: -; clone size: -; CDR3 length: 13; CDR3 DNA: TGTGCCAGCAGCTTAGAGGTCGAGAGCAAGCAGTTCTTC; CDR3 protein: CASSLEVESKQFF
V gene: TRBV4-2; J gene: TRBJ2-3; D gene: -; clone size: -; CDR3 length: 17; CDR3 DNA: TGTGCCAGCAGCCAAGATCCCCACGTGCCTAGCACAGATACGCAGTATTTT; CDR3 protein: CASSQDPHVPSTDTQYF
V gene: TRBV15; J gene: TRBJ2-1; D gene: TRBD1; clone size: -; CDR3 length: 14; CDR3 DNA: TGTGCCACCAGCATCGGGACAGGGGACAATGAGCAGTTCTTC; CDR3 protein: CATSIGTGDNEQFF
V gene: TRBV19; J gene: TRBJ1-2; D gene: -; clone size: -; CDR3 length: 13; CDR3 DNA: TGTGCCAGTAGTATAGATCGGATCTATGGCTACACCTTC; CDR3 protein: CASSIDRIYGYTF
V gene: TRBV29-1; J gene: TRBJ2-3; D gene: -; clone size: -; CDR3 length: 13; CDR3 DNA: TGCAGCGTTTCTGGTCGAGTCACAGATACGCAGTATTTT; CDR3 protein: CSVSGRVTDTQYF
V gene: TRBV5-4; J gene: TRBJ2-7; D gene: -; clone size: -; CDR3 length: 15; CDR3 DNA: TGTGCCAGCAGCCACCCCGGGACCCTGTCCTACGAGCAGTACTTC; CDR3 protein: CASSHPGTLSYEQYF
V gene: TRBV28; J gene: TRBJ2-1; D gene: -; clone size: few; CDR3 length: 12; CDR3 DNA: TGTGCCAGCAAAACAGTGGGCCATGAGCAGTTCTTC; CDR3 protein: CASKTVGHEQFF
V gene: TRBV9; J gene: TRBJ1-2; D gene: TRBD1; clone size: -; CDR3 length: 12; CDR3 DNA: TGTGCCAGCAGCGAGACAGGGGCTGGCTACACCTTC; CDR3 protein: CASSETGAGYTF
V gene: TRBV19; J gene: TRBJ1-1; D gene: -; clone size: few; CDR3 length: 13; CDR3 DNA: TGTGCCAGTAGTGACTCGGCGAACACTGAAGCTTTCTTT; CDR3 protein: CASSDSANTEAFF
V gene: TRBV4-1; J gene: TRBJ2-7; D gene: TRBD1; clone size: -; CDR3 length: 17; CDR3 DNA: TGCGCCAGCAGCCCACCCTCCGGGACAGGGAGCTCCTACGAGCAGTACTTC; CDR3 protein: CASSPPSGTGSSYEQYF
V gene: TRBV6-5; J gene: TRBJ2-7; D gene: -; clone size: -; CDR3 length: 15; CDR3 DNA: TGTGCCAGCAGCTACGCCCCGGGACCCCTGTACGAGCAGTACTTC; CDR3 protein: CASSYAPGPLYEQYF
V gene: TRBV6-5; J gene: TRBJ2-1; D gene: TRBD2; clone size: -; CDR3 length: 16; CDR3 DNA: TGTGCCAGCAGTTACTCTTGGCTAGGACTAGCGAATGAGCAGTTCTTC; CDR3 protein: CASSYSWLGLANEQFF
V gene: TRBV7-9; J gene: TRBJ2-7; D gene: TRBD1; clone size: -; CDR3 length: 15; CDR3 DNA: TGTGCCAGCAGCTTGATACAGGGGGAATCCTCCGAGCAGTACTTC; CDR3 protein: CASSLIQGESSEQYF
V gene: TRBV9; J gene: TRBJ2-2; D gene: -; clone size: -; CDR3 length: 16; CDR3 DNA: TGTGCCAGCAGCGTAGTTGCGGGACGGGTAACCGGGGAGCTGTTTTTT; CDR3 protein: CASSVVAGRVTGELFF
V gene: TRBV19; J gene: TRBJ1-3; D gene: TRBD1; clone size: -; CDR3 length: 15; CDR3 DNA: TGTGCCAGTAGAAGACCGGGACAGTTTGGAAACACCATATATTTT; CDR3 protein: CASRRPGQFGNTIYF
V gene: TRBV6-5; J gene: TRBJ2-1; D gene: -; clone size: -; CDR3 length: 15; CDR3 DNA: TGTGCCAGCAGTTACGAACTAGCTCTCGACAATGAGCAGTTCTTC; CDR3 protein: CASSYELALDNEQFF
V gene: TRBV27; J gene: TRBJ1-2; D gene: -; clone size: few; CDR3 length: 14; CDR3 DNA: TGTGCCAGCAGTTTATACGCTACTAACTATGGCTACACCTTC; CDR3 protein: CASSLYATNYGYTF
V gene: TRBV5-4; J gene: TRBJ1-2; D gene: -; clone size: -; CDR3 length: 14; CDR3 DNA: TGTGCCAGCAGTAGTTCTTTGGGGGATATGGGCTACACCTTC; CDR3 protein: CASSSSLGDMGYTF
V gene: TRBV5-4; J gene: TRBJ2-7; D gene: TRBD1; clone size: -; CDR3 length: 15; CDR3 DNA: TGTGCCAGCAGCTCCGCGGGACAGGGGGCAGGGGAGCAGTACTTC; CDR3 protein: CASSSAGQGAGEQYF